The source of this T cell receptor beta chain is a study of blood T cell repertoires in COVID-19. Study context: Samples of COVID-19 (acute and convalescent) were obtained from the United States, Italy and Spain.

Trimming took 1 base from V and 6 from J, leaving 11 bases between them. Germline-derived CDR1 and CDR2 are SGDLS and YYNGEE. The length of the CDR3 is 14 residues. Produced via immunoSEQ multiplex PCR; TCRdb's table is partial and in-frame only. The sample lists 70,000 or so clones, 75% to 85% occurring once. The chain recombines TRBV9 with TRBJ2-1; D ambiguous. This clonotype was sampled from a human donor in a cohort sampled during active COVID-19. Specimen: peripheral blood. CDR3 in DNA: TGTGCCAGCAGCGTATCCTCCCTCGGCAATGAGCAGTTCTTC. Its protein product is CASSVSSLGNEQFF.